The rows below give T cell receptor beta chains drawn from one sample of a study of blood T cell repertoires in COVID-19. Sequenced by immunoSEQ multiplex PCR; TCRdb stores in-frame clones only, minus some. This sample has about 120,000 clones, with roughly nine tenths found just once. Sequenced: peripheral blood. These receptors all come from a woman aged 70-85 years with COVID-19, enrolled during active disease. CDR3s include the opening cysteine and the closing phenylalanine or tryptophan. Fields, in order: V gene, clone size, J gene, CDR3 length, D gene, CDR3 DNA, CDR3 protein. A D gene is named only where the DNA matches it firmly. A clone size is listed for some rows: how often the clone was seen (once, few, many), or a class if it is expanded.

>TRBV5-5|-|TRBJ2-5|13|-
TGTGCCAGCAGCTTGTCAGCGGGTGAGACCCAGTACTTC
CASSLSAGETQYF
>TRBV5-1|-|TRBJ1-2|15|-
TGCGCCAGCAGCTTGGGGGTCGGCGGCAACTATGGCTACACCTTC
CASSLGVGGNYGYTF
>TRBV28|-|TRBJ1-2|13|TRBD1
TGTGCCAGCAGCAGGACAGGGGCCTTTGGCTACACCTTC
CASSRTGAFGYTF
>TRBV6-5|-|TRBJ2-1|14|TRBD2
TGTGCCAGCAACCTACTAGCGGGGGGGCACGAGCAGTTCTTC
CASNLLAGGHEQFF
>TRBV19|-|TRBJ1-2|15|-
TGTGCCAGTAGTATCCGGGCAGGGGTCATCTATGGCTACACCTTC
CASSIRAGVIYGYTF
>TRBV2|-|TRBJ2-5|12|-
TGTGCCAGCAGTATTTTCGGGTCGTCCCAGTACTTC
CASSIFGSSQYF
>TRBV5-1|-|TRBJ1-1|16|TRBD1
TGCGCCAGCAGTTCAGGGGGTAGGCAGACACACACTGAAGCTTTCTTT
CASSSGGRQTHTEAFF
>TRBV5-1|-|TRBJ2-7|14|TRBD1
TGCGCCAGCAGTAAACAGGGGGGCTCTAGCGAGCAGTACTTC
CASSKQGGSSEQYF
>TRBV19|once|TRBJ2-2|14|TRBD1
TGTGCCAGCCAGACAGGGGTTAACACCGGGGAGCTGTTTTTT
CASQTGVNTGELFF
>TRBV5-1|-|TRBJ1-4|14|-
TGCGCCAGCAGCTTGTACGGGAGCGGGGAAAAACTGTTTTTT
CASSLYGSGEKLFF
>TRBV3-1/TRBV3-2|once|TRBJ2-3|16|-
TGTGCCAGCAGCCAGTTCGGCGGGGGCTCACCAGATACGCAGTATTTT
CASSQFGGGSPDTQYF
>TRBV20-1|-|TRBJ1-3|14|-
TGCAGTGCTAGTGTGGGCAACTCTGGAAACACCATATATTTT
CSASVGNSGNTIYF
>TRBV7-2|-|TRBJ2-3|14|TRBD2
TGTGCCAGCAGTAAACGGGGGGACACAGATACGCAGTATTTT
CASSKRGDTDTQYF
>TRBV6-5|-|TRBJ1-2|14|TRBD1
TGTGCCAGCAGACTGGGGACAGCTAACTATGGCTACACCTTC
CASRLGTANYGYTF
>TRBV7-9|-|TRBJ2-1|18|TRBD2
TGTGCCAGCAGCTTAGTACGTCCGCGGGGGGCGAAGTACAATGAGCAGTTCTTC
CASSLVRPRGAKYNEQFF
>TRBV5-4|-|TRBJ2-1|16|TRBD1
TGTGCCAGCAGCCCGGGACAGGGGAGCTCCTACAATGAGCAGTTCTTC
CASSPGQGSSYNEQFF
>TRBV10-3|-|TRBJ2-3|12|-
TGTGCCATCACGCAGGGAACAGATACGCAGTATTTT
CAITQGTDTQYF
>TRBV5-1|-|TRBJ1-2|14|TRBD1
TGCGCCAGCAGCTCGGGACAGGGGGCGCTGGGCTACACCTTC
CASSSGQGALGYTF
>TRBV7-9|once|TRBJ2-3|13|-
TGTGCCAGCAGCCACAGGACACCAGATACGCAGTATTTT
CASSHRTPDTQYF
>TRBV5-5|once|TRBJ2-3|13|-
TGTGCCAGCAGCTCCGGAGGGGCTAGTACGCAGTATTTT
CASSSGGASTQYF
>TRBV5-1|-|TRBJ2-7|15|TRBD1
TGCGCCAGCAGCTTGGAAGGGACAGCTAGCTACGAGCAGTACTTC
CASSLEGTASYEQYF
>TRBV19|-|TRBJ1-5|15|TRBD1
TGTGCCAGTCGATCCGGGACAGGGAACAATCAGCCCCAGCATTTT
CASRSGTGNNQPQHF
>TRBV6-2/TRBV6-3|-|TRBJ2-5|16|TRBD1
TGTGCCAGCAGTTACCGGGACAGCACAAAGGGAAAGACCCAGTACTTC
CASSYRDSTKGKTQYF
>TRBV7-2|-|TRBJ2-7|16|TRBD2
TGTGCCAGCAGCTTAGAAGGGACTAGCGGGAGCTACGAGCAGTACTTC
CASSLEGTSGSYEQYF
>TRBV7-3|-|TRBJ2-3|14|TRBD2
TGTGCCAGCAGCCCCCGCGGGGGAGAAGATACGCAGTATTTT
CASSPRGGEDTQYF
>TRBV2|-|TRBJ2-7|13|-
TGTGCCAGCAGACTTCCCCAGGGATCCGAGCAGTACTTC
CASRLPQGSEQYF
>TRBV5-6|-|TRBJ1-4|16|TRBD1
TGTGCCAGCAGCCCGTACCGGGACAGGGGGCCTGAAAAACTGTTTTTT
CASSPYRDRGPEKLFF
>TRBV11-3|-|TRBJ1-6|18|-
TGTGCCAGCAGCTTCGCCCATTCCTACAGCTCCTATAATTCACCCCTCCACTTT
CASSFAHSYSSYNSPLHF
>TRBV5-1|-|TRBJ2-7|13|TRBD2
TGCGCCAGCAGTCTAGCGGGAACCTACGAGCAGTACTTC
CASSLAGTYEQYF
>TRBV13|-|TRBJ2-5|16|TRBD2
TGTGCCAGCAGCCAGGGACTAGCGGGGCTCCAAGAGACCCAGTACTTC
CASSQGLAGLQETQYF
>TRBV30|-|TRBJ1-6|14|TRBD1
TGTGCCTGGAGCGGGGACAGGGGTAGTTCACCCCTCCACTTT
CAWSGDRGSSPLHF
>TRBV6-5|-|TRBJ1-2|15|TRBD1
TGTGCCAGCAGTACAGGACAGGGGACCCTCTATGGCTACACCTTC
CASSTGQGTLYGYTF
>TRBV6-2/TRBV6-3|-|TRBJ2-7|14|-
TGTGCCAGCAGTTGGGGAGGGGGCTCCTACGAGCAGTACTTC
CASSWGGGSYEQYF
>TRBV6-6|-|TRBJ1-1|13|TRBD1
TGTGCCAGCAGCCAGGGGGCTAGGACTGAAGCTTTCTTT
CASSQGARTEAFF
>TRBV27|-|TRBJ2-1|19|TRBD2
TGTGCCAGCAGCCGACCCCCCGGACTAGCGGGGAGGTCGTACAATGAGCAGTTCTTC
CASSRPPGLAGRSYNEQFF
>TRBV15|-|TRBJ2-2|17|-
TGTGCCACCAGCAGAGATCTTCCTACGGTGAACACCGGGGAGCTGTTTTTT
CATSRDLPTVNTGELFF
>TRBV7-9|-|TRBJ2-5|11|-
TGTGCCAGCAGCCAAATGGAGACCCAGTACTTC
CASSQMETQYF
>TRBV30|-|TRBJ1-5|16|-
TGTGCCTGGAGTGGGCTCAGCGCCCATAGCAATCAGCCCCAGCATTTT
CAWSGLSAHSNQPQHF
>TRBV28|-|TRBJ2-7|12|-
TGTGCCAGCACCGGCGGCCGCTACGAGCAGTACTTC
CASTGGRYEQYF
>TRBV24-1|-|TRBJ2-5|15|-
TGTGCCACCAGTGATCCCCGCCTAGCCGGAGAGACCCAGTACTTC
CATSDPRLAGETQYF
>TRBV19|once|TRBJ2-3|13|TRBD1
TGTGCCAGTAGCCGAAGGGGGCTAGATACGCAGTATTTT
CASSRRGLDTQYF
>TRBV5-1|-|TRBJ1-4|15|TRBD1
TGCGCCAGCAGCTGGACAGGGTCCGTTAATGAAAAACTGTTTTTT
CASSWTGSVNEKLFF
>TRBV6-6|-|TRBJ1-6|14|TRBD1
TGTGCCAGCACCCCGACAGGGTATAATTCACCCCTCCACTTT
CASTPTGYNSPLHF
>TRBV19|-|TRBJ2-2|15|-
TGTGCCAGTAGTGCGGGACCGGGACACACCGGGGAGCTGTTTTTT
CASSAGPGHTGELFF
>TRBV19|-|TRBJ1-1|12|TRBD1
TGTGCCAGTAGTAGGAGGACAGGGGAAGCTTTCTTT
CASSRRTGEAFF
>TRBV19|-|TRBJ2-1|14|TRBD1
TGTGCCAGTAGTGGGCCCCAGGGGGTCAATGAGCAGTTCTTC
CASSGPQGVNEQFF
>TRBV28|-|TRBJ2-3|14|-
TGTGCCAGCAGTCCTCGGACAGTCACAGATACGCAGTATTTT
CASSPRTVTDTQYF
>TRBV5-1|-|TRBJ2-7|18|-
TGCGCCAGCAGTCCGGGATCGGTCCCGGGATTCTTGACCTACGAGCAGTACTTC
CASSPGSVPGFLTYEQYF
>TRBV7-9|-|TRBJ1-2|16|TRBD1
TGTGCCAGCAGCACCGGGACAGTTGAAAAGAGCTATGGCTACACCTTC
CASSTGTVEKSYGYTF
>TRBV25-1|-|TRBJ1-2|12|-
TGTGCCAGCAGTCCCGGAGACTATGGCTACACCTTC
CASSPGDYGYTF
>TRBV27|-|TRBJ1-2|16|TRBD1
TGTGCCAGCAGTTTGAAGAGGAGGGGGCCCCTGGGGGGCTACACCTTC
CASSLKRRGPLGGYTF
>TRBV5-1|-|TRBJ2-1|18|TRBD2
TGCGCCAGCAGCTCGGGACTAGCGAGCCCCGAACGCTACAATGAGCAGTTCTTC
CASSSGLASPERYNEQFF
>TRBV11-2|-|TRBJ2-2|16|-
TGTGCCAGCAGCTTAGTAACGGGCAGGGGGGCCGGGGAGCTGTTTTTT
CASSLVTGRGAGELFF
>TRBV24-1|-|TRBJ1-1|14|-
TGTGCCACCAGTGATTCTCGCGGGGACACTGAAGCTTTCTTT
CATSDSRGDTEAFF
>TRBV28|-|TRBJ1-6|16|-
TGTGCCAGCAGTTTAATAACGGGCTCCTATAATTCACCCCTCCACTTT
CASSLITGSYNSPLHF
>TRBV28|-|TRBJ1-5|16|TRBD1
TGTGCCAGCAACGTGCCCAGGGGGGTTGACGGTCAGCCCCAGCATTTT
CASNVPRGVDGQPQHF
>TRBV28|-|TRBJ2-5|15|-
TGTGCCAGCAGTTTGCTTGTGGTCAGCCAAGAGACCCAGTACTTC
CASSLLVVSQETQYF
>TRBV27|-|TRBJ1-6|17|-
TGTGCCAGCAGTGCCGGACACCCAGGGACTGGTAATTCACCCCTCCACTTT
CASSAGHPGTGNSPLHF
>TRBV6-2/TRBV6-3|once|TRBJ1-2|14|TRBD1
TGTGCCAGCAGTTACAGGACAGGGCCTTATGGCTACACCTTC
CASSYRTGPYGYTF